These T cell receptor beta chains were read from a single sample in a study of T cells in localized non-small cell lung cancer. The repertoire was sequenced with immunoSEQ multiplex PCR; TCRdb's copy has only in-frame clones and lacks some. The data hold 24,000 or so clones, with less than 90% observed a single time. The source material was peripheral blood, sampled before any cancer treatment. The receptors shown here come from a female donor over 55 with stage I lung adenocarcinoma. CDR3s include the opening cysteine and the closing phenylalanine or tryptophan. Clone size is stated in some rows and not others, as once, few, many or a class when expanded.

v_call: TRBV15
clone_size: .
cdr3_aa: CATSRPEGGRDTQYF

v_call: TRBV5-1
clone_size: .
cdr3_aa: CASSLGQGVGNTEAFF

v_call: TRBV30
clone_size: .
cdr3_aa: CACHQSVNSPLHF

v_call: TRBV27
clone_size: .
cdr3_aa: CASSSGSQNTEAFF

v_call: TRBV29-1
clone_size: .
cdr3_aa: CSVEETAGETQYF

v_call: TRBV6-5
clone_size: .
cdr3_aa: CASSMDRGGNEKLFF

v_call: TRBV7-9
clone_size: .
cdr3_aa: CASSLLILSQETQYF

v_call: TRBV29-1
clone_size: .
cdr3_aa: CSGTQGFGYGYTF

v_call: TRBV14
clone_size: .
cdr3_aa: CASSQDGTAGYGYTF

v_call: TRBV13
clone_size: .
cdr3_aa: CASSKRPPGPYGYTF

v_call: TRBV6-1
clone_size: .
cdr3_aa: CASSEIGQNWEQYF

v_call: TRBV6-5
clone_size: .
cdr3_aa: CASSYSARSYEQYF

v_call: TRBV28
clone_size: .
cdr3_aa: CASSSLLLGKTRENTGELFF

v_call: TRBV16
clone_size: few
cdr3_aa: CASRKYWSYPNNSPLHF

v_call: TRBV7-2
clone_size: .
cdr3_aa: CASSSPGTVNTEAFF

v_call: TRBV7-3
clone_size: .
cdr3_aa: CASSLTGTARTEAFF

v_call: TRBV5-1
clone_size: .
cdr3_aa: CASSLRGQGTDTQYF

v_call: TRBV19
clone_size: .
cdr3_aa: CASSIQLTNYGYTF

v_call: TRBV2
clone_size: .
cdr3_aa: CASGGDYGYTF

v_call: TRBV14
clone_size: .
cdr3_aa: CASSPIDREETQYF

v_call: TRBV9
clone_size: .
cdr3_aa: CASSVGGRETQYF

v_call: TRBV4-1
clone_size: .
cdr3_aa: CASSQKGNTEAFF

v_call: TRBV11-1
clone_size: .
cdr3_aa: CASRQDSGTQYF

v_call: TRBV5-6
clone_size: .
cdr3_aa: CASSSWVGRTEAFF

v_call: TRBV5-1
clone_size: few
cdr3_aa: CASSTGDRGTGELFF

v_call: TRBV7-3
clone_size: .
cdr3_aa: CASSLQLNTEAFF

v_call: TRBV4-1
clone_size: .
cdr3_aa: CASSQGEGAGTLNTEAFF

v_call: TRBV5-4
clone_size: .
cdr3_aa: CASSLAGQASTYGYTF

v_call: TRBV10-3
clone_size: once
cdr3_aa: CAISPQAGTDTQYF

v_call: TRBV29-1
clone_size: .
cdr3_aa: CSAPWGGEGNQPQHF

v_call: TRBV23-1
clone_size: .
cdr3_aa: CASSQSATRWGYTF

v_call: TRBV5-1
clone_size: .
cdr3_aa: CASSLYGDGTDTQYF

v_call: TRBV11-2
clone_size: .
cdr3_aa: CASSFNRGRDTQYF

v_call: TRBV5-5
clone_size: .
cdr3_aa: CASSLRTGGVGETQYF

v_call: TRBV7-3
clone_size: few
cdr3_aa: CASSLTGGRNEKLFF

v_call: TRBV7-2
clone_size: .
cdr3_aa: CASSAGTQSGNTIYF

v_call: TRBV27
clone_size: .
cdr3_aa: CVSSPRIPNTDTQYF

v_call: TRBV5-5
clone_size: .
cdr3_aa: CASRSDLNTEAFF

v_call: TRBV6-1
clone_size: .
cdr3_aa: CASRQVASTDTQYF

v_call: TRBV29-1
clone_size: .
cdr3_aa: CSVGQGQETQYF

v_call: TRBV6-6
clone_size: .
cdr3_aa: CASSQGPNYGYTF

v_call: TRBV11-3
clone_size: .
cdr3_aa: CASSLAGQGDTEAFF

v_call: TRBV6-1
clone_size: .
cdr3_aa: CASSDRPGLARGLGEQYF

v_call: TRBV12-5
clone_size: .
cdr3_aa: CASGLNGYTF

v_call: TRBV6-1
clone_size: .
cdr3_aa: CASVDPGGSNEQYF

v_call: TRBV4-1
clone_size: once
cdr3_aa: CASSPKPTNTEAFF

v_call: TRBV7-2
clone_size: .
cdr3_aa: CASSASGSRIAEQYF

v_call: TRBV30
clone_size: once
cdr3_aa: CAWSVQVYTEAFF

v_call: TRBV27
clone_size: .
cdr3_aa: CASQKRGQGSNYGYTF

v_call: TRBV5-1
clone_size: .
cdr3_aa: CASSLGQGATNEKLFF

v_call: TRBV6-6
clone_size: .
cdr3_aa: CASSPGRDGNQPQHF

v_call: TRBV29-1
clone_size: .
cdr3_aa: CSVARDRQETQYF

v_call: TRBV2
clone_size: .
cdr3_aa: CASRESRKGSTEAFF

v_call: TRBV5-1
clone_size: once
cdr3_aa: CASSLGTSGSQETQYF

v_call: TRBV11-2
clone_size: few
cdr3_aa: CASSLGYPNTEAFF

v_call: TRBV11-3
clone_size: .
cdr3_aa: CASSLGVYGDKSTDTQYF